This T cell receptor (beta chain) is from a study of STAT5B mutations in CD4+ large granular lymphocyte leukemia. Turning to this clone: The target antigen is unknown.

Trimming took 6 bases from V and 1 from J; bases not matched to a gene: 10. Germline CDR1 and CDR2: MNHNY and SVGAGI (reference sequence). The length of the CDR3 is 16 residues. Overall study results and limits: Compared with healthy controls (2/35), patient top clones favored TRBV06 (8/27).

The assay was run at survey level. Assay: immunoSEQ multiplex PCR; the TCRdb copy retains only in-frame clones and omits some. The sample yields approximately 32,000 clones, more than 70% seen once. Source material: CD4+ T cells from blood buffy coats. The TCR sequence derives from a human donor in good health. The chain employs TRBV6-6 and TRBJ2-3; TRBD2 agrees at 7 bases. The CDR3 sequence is CASSPQGRGGTDTQYF. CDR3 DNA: TGTGCCAGCAGCCCCCAGGGCCGGGGGGGCACAGATACGCAGTATTTT.